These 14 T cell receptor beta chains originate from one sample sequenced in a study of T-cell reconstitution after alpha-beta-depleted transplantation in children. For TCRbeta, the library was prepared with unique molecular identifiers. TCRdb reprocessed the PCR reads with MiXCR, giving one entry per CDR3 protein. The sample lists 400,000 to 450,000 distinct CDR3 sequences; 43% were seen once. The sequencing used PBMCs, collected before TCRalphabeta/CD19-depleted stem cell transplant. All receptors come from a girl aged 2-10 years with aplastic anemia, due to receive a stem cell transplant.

CDR3 region: CASSRDGGYNEQFF. CDR3 nucleotide sequence: TGCGCCAGCAGCCGCGACGGGGGATACAATGAGCAGTTCTTC. The V gene is TRBV5-1, the J gene TRBJ2-1; weak D call: TRBD2 (6 bases). Germline lookup yields CDR1 SGHRS and CDR2 YFSETQ. The CDR3 has 14 residues. Trimming removed 4 bases at V and 4 bases at J, with 12 bases between. Combining the CDR3 with reference TRBV5-1 and TRBJ2-1 gives the whole variable domain KAGVTQTPRYLIKTRGQQVTLSCSPISGHRSVSWYQQTPGQGLQFLFEYFSETQRNKGNFPGRFSGRQFSNSRSEMNVSTLELGDSALYLCASSRDGGYNEQFFGPGTRLTVL.

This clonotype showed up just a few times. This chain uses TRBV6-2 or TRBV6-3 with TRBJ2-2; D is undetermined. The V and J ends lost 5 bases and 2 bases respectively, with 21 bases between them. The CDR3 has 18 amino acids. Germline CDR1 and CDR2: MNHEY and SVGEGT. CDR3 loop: CASSQRHIFSSNTGELFF. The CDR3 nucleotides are TGTGCCAGCAGTCAACGCCATATATTTAGCAGTAACACCGGGGAGCTGTTTTTT.

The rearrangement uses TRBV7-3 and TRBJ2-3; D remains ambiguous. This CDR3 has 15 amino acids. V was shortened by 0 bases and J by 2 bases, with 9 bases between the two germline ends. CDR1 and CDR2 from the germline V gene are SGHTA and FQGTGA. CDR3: CASSLTRSATDTQYF. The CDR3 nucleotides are TGTGCCAGCAGCTTAACCCGGAGCGCCACAGATACGCAGTATTTT.

CDR3 nucleotides: TGCGCCAGCAGCTTGGCGGGCAGGCTCGGAGAGACCCAGTACTTC. Translated, it gives CASSLAGRLGETQYF. J is TRBJ2-5 and V is TRBV5-1; D is uncertain. This CDR3 comprises 15 residues. CDR1 and CDR2 (germline): SGHRS, YFSETQ. Trimming removed 0 bases at V and 4 bases at J, with 13 bases between.

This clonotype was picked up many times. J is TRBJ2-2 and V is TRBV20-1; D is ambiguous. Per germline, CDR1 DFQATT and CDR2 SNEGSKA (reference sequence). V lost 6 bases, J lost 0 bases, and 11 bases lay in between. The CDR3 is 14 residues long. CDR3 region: CSAPTNTNTGELFF. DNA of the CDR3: TGCAGTGCCCCAACTAATACGAACACCGGGGAGCTGTTTTTT.

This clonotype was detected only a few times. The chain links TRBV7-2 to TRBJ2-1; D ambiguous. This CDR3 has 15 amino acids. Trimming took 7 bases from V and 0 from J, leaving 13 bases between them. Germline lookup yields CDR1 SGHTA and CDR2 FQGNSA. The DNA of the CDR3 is TGTGCCAGCACCCCGAGTTCCAGCTCCTACAATGAGCAGTTCTTC. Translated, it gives CASTPSSSSYNEQFF.

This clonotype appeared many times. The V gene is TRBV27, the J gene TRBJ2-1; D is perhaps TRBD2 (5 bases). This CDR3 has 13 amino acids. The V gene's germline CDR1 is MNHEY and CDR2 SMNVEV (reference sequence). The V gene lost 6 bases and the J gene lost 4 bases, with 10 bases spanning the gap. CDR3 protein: CASSSGNYNEQFF. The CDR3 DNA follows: TGTGCCAGCAGCTCCGGGAATTACAATGAGCAGTTCTTC.

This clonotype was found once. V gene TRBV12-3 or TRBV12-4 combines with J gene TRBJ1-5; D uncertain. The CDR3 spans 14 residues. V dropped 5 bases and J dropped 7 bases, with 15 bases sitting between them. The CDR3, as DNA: TGTGCCAGCAGTCGATCGGGGTACTGGCAGCCCCAGCATTTT. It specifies CASSRSGYWQPQHF.

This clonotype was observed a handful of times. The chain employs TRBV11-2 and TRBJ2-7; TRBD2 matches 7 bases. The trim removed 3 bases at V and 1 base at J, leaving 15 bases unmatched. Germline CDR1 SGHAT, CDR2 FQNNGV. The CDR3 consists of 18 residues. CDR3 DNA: TGTGCCAGCAGCTTGGGTTTCTTGCGGGGGATGGCGTCCTACGAGCAGTACTTC. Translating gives CASSLGFLRGMASYEQYF.

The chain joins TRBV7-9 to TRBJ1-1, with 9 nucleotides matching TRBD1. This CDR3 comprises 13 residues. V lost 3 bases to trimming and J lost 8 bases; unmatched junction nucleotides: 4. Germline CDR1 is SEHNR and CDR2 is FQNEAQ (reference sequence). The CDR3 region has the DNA TGTGCCAGCAGCTTTTTGGGACAGGGAGAAGCTTTCTTT. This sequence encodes CASSFLGQGEAFF.

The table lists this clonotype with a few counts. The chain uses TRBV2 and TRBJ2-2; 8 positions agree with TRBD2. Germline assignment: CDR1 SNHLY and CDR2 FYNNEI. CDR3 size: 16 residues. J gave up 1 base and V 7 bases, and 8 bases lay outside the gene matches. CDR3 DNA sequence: TGTGCCAGCACCGGAAGCGGGAGTGTGAACACCGGGGAGCTGTTTTTT. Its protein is CASTGSGSVNTGELFF.

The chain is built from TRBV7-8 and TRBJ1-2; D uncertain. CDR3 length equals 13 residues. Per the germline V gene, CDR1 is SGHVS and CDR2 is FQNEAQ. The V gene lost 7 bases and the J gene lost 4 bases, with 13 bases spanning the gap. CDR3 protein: CASKGLGVYGYTF. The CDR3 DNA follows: TGTGCCAGCAAAGGGCTAGGTGTCTATGGCTACACCTTC.

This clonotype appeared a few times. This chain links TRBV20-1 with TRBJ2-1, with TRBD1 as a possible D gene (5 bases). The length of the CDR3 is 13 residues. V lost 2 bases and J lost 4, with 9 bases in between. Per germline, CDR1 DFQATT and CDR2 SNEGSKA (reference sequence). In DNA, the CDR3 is TGCAGTGCTAGAAGTAGGGGTTACAATGAGCAGTTCTTC. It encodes CSARSRGYNEQFF.

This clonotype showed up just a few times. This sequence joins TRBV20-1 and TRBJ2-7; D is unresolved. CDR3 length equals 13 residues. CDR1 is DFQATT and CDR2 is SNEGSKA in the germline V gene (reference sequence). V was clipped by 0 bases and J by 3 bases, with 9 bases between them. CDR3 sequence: CSARDGSFYEQYF. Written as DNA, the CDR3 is TGCAGTGCTAGAGATGGAAGTTTCTACGAGCAGTACTTC.